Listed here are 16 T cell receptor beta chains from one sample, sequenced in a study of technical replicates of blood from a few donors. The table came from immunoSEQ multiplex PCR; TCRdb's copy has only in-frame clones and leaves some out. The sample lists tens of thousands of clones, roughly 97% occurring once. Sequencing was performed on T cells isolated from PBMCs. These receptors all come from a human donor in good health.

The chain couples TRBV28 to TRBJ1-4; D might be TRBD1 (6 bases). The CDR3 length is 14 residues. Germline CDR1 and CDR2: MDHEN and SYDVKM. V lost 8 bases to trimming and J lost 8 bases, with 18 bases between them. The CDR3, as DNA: TGTGCCAGCGCCACGGGGGGCGCCGGGGAAAAACTGTTTTTT. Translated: CASATGGAGEKLFF.

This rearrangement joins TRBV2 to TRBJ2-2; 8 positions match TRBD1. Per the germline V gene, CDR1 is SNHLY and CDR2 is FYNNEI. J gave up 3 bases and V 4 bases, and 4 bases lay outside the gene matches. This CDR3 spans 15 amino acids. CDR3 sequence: CASSGDRLHTGELFF. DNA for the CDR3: TGTGCCAGCAGTGGGGACAGGTTGCACACCGGGGAGCTGTTTTTT. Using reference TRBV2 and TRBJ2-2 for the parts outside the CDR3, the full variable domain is EPEVTQTPSHQVTQMGQEVILRCVPISNHLYFYWYRQILGQKVEFLVSFYNNEISEKSEIFDDQFSVERPDGSNFTLKIRSTKLEDSAMYFCASSGDRLHTGELFFGEGSRLTVL.

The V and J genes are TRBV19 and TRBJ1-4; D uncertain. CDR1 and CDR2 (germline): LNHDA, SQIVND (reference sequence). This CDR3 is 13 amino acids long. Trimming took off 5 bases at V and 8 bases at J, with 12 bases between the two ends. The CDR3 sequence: CASSRGVREKLFF. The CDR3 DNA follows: TGTGCCAGTAGTCGCGGGGTTCGGGAAAAACTGTTTTTT.

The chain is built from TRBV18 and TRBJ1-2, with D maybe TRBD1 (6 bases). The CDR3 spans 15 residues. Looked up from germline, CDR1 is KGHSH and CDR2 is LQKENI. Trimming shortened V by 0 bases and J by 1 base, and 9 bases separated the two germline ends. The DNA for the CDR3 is TGTGCCAGCTCACCACCCCGGACAGATAACTATGGCTACACCTTC. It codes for CASSPPRTDNYGYTF.

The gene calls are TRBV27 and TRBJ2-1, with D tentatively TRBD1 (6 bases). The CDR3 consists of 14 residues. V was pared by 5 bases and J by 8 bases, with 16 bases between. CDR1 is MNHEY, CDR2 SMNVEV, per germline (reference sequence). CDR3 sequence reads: CASSDPGSGDEQFF. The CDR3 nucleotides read TGTGCCAGCAGTGACCCGGGATCAGGGGATGAGCAGTTCTTC.

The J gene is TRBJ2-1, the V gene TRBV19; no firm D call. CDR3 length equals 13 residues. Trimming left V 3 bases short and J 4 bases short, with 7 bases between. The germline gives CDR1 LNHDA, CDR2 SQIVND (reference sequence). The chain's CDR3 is CASSISRYNEQFF. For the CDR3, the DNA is TGTGCCAGTAGTATTAGTCGGTACAATGAGCAGTTCTTC.

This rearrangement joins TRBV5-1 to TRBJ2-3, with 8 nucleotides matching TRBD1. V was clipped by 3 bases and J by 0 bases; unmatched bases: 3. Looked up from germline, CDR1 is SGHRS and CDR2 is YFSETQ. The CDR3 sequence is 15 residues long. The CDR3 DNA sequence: TGCGCCAGCAGCTATGGACAGGGTAGCACAGATACGCAGTATTTT. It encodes CASSYGQGSTDTQYF.

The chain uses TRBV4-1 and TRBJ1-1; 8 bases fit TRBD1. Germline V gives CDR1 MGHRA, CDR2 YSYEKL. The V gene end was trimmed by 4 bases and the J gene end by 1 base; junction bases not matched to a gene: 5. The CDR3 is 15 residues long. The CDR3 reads CASSRVTGENTEAFF. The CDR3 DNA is TGCGCCAGCAGCCGCGTGACAGGGGAGAACACTGAAGCTTTCTTT.

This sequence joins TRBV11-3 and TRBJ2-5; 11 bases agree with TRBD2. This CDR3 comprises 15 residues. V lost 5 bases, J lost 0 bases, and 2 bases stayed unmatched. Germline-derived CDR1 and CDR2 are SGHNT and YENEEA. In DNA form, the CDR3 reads TGTGCCAGCAGCCTAGCGGGGGGCCACCAAGAGACCCAGTACTTC. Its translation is CASSLAGGHQETQYF.

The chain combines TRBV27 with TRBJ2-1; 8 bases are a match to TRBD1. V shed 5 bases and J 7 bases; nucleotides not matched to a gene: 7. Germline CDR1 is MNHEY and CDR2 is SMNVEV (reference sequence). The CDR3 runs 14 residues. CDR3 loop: CASSLSRQGNEQFF. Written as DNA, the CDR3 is TGTGCCAGCAGTCTAAGCAGACAGGGGAATGAGCAGTTCTTC.

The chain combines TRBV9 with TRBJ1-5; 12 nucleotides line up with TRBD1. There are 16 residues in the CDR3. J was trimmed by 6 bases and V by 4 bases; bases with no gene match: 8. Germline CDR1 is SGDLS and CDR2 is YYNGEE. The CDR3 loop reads CASSRDRGLEGQPQHF. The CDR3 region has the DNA TGTGCCAGCAGCCGGGACAGGGGGCTTGAAGGTCAGCCCCAGCATTTT. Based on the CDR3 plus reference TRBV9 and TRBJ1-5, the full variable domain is DSGVTQTPKHLITATGQRVTLRCSPRSGDLSVYWYQQSLDQGLQFLIQYYNGEERAKGNILERFSAQQFPDLHSELNLSSLELGDSALYFCASSRDRGLEGQPQHFGDGTRLSIL.

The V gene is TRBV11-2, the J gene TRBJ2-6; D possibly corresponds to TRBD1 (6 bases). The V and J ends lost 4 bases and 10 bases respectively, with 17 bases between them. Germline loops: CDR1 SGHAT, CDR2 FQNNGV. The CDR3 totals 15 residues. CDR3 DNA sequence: TGTGCCAGCAGCTCCCTGCAGGGGATGGGTAACGTCCTGACTTTC. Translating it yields CASSSLQGMGNVLTF.

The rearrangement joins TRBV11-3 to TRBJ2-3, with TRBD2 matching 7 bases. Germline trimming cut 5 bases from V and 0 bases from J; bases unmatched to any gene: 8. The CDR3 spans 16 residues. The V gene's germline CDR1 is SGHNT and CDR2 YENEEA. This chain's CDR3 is CASSPTLRGSTDTQYF. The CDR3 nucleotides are TGTGCCAGCAGCCCGACCCTGCGGGGGAGCACAGATACGCAGTATTTT. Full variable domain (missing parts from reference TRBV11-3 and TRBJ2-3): EAGVVQSPRYKIIEKKQPVAFWCNPISGHNTLYWYLQNLGQGPELLIRYENEEAVDDSQLPKDRFSAERLKGVDSTLKIQPAELGDSAVYLCASSPTLRGSTDTQYFGPGTRLTVL.

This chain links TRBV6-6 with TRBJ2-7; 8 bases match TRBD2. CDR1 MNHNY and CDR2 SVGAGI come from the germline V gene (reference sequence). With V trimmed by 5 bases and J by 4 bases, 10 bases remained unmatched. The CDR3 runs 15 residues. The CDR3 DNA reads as TGTGCCAGCAGTCGTAGCGGGATCGTTCCATACGAGCAGTACTTC. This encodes CASSRSGIVPYEQYF.

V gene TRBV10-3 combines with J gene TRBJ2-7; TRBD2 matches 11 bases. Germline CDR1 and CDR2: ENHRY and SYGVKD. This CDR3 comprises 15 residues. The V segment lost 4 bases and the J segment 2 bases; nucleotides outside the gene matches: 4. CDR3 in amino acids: CAISGLAGRPYEQYF. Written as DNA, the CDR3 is TGTGCCATCAGTGGACTAGCGGGGAGACCCTACGAGCAGTACTTC.

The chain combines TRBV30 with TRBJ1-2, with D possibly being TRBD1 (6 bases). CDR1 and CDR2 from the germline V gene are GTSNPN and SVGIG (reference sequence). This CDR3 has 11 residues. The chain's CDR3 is CVRQEFYGYTF. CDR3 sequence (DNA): TGTGTAAGACAGGAATTCTATGGCTACACCTTC.